This T cell receptor beta chain came from a study of early T cells in non-severe SARS-CoV-2 infection. Unique molecular identifier tags were affixed to discrete cDNA molecules. TCRdb fed the 5' RACE reads into MiXCR, producing one record per CDR3 protein. The repertoire holds about 33,000 distinct CDR3 sequences, less than 6% seen once, with around 13% in the top ten. Between the trimmed V and J ends, which lost 4 bases and 6 bases, there was a span of 10 bases. The CDR3 spans 13 residues. CDR1 is MNHEY, CDR2 SMNVEV, per germline (reference sequence). This clonotype was detected many times. The J gene is TRBJ1-5, the V gene TRBV27; D might be TRBD1 (6 bases). Specimen: whole blood. The sequence came from an adult who was a healthcare worker with PCR-confirmed SARS-CoV-2 infection or an uninfected control (not recorded which). CDR3 sequence (DNA): TGTGCCAGCAGTTCAGGGGACGGTCAGCCCCAGCATTTT. This sequence encodes CASSSGDGQPQHF.